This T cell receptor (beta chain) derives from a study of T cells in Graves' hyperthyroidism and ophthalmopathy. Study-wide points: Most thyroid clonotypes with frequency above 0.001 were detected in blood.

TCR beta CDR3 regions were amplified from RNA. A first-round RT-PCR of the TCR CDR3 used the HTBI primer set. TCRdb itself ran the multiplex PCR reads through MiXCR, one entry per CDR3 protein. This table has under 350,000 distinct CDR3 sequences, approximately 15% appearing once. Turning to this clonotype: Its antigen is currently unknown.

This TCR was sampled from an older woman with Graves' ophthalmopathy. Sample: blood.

DNA of the CDR3: TGTGCCAGCAGTGTGGGGGGCTTCCAGCCCCAGCATTTT. Translated: CASSVGGFQPQHF. The chain couples TRBV6-1 to TRBJ1-5, with D maybe TRBD1 (6 bases). CDR1 is MNHNS and CDR2 is SASEGT in the germline V gene. V gave up 4 bases and J gave up 7 bases, with 11 bases separating them. The CDR3 totals 13 residues.